The 27 T cell receptor beta chains reported below all come from one sample, sequenced in a study of cytomegalovirus exposure and HLA in healthy donors. The PCR employed 60 Vbeta primers together with 13 Jbeta primers. TCRdb's copy holds only in-frame clones and misses some; the assay was immunoSEQ multiplex PCR. This repertoire shows 70,000 to 95,000 clones, under 80% found once; its top ten account for 10%. Sequencing was done on a sample of PBMCs. The receptors come from a man aged 25 to 40 in good health and CMV-seropositive.

The chain combines TRBV10-3 with TRBJ1-5, with a possible D match to TRBD1 (5 bases). The germline V gene has CDR1 ENHRY and CDR2 SYGVKD. V gave up 1 base and J gave up 4 bases, with 14 bases separating them. The CDR3 is made up of 16 amino acids. The CDR3: CAISEFQGLGNQPQHF. CDR3 nucleotides: TGTGCCATCAGTGAGTTTCAGGGTCTAGGGAATCAGCCCCAGCATTTT.

This chain uses TRBV5-8 with TRBJ1-5, with D uncertain. The V gene lost 2 bases and the J gene lost 3 bases, with 15 bases spanning the gap. This CDR3 region has 16 residues. CDR1 and CDR2 from the germline V gene are SGHTS and YDEGEE. The CDR3 DNA reads TGTGCCAGCAGCTTTATTTCCGGGTCCTACAATCAGCCCCAGCATTTT. Translated, it gives CASSFISGSYNQPQHF.

V and J are TRBV7-2 and TRBJ1-2; D is possibly TRBD1 (5 bases). The CDR3 extends over 14 amino acids. In germline, CDR1 is SGHTA, CDR2 FQGNSA. V gave up 0 bases and J gave up 8 bases, with 13 bases separating them. Here the CDR3 reads CASSLAGVARGYTF. The CDR3, as DNA: TGTGCCAGCAGCTTAGCAGGGGTGGCGCGGGGCTACACCTTC.

This clone has only one observation. The rearrangement joins TRBV19 to TRBJ2-7, with 8 bases fitting TRBD1. The V and J ends lost 6 bases and 4 bases, in that order; junction bases with no gene match: 11. This CDR3 has 15 residues. Germline CDR1 is LNHDA and CDR2 is SQIVND (reference sequence). The CDR3 here is CASSPGQGFWYEQYF. In DNA, the CDR3 is TGTGCCAGTAGCCCAGGACAGGGCTTTTGGTACGAGCAGTACTTC.

V usage is TRBV18 and J usage is TRBJ2-3; 9 bases agree with TRBD2. This CDR3 region has 17 residues. The trim removed 5 bases at V and 4 bases at J, leaving 13 bases unmatched. The germline V gene encodes CDR1 KGHSH and CDR2 LQKENI. CDR3 loop: CASSTGLGGGAADTQYF. For the CDR3, the DNA is TGTGCCAGCTCAACCGGGCTGGGCGGGGGGGCCGCAGATACGCAGTATTTT.

The chain links TRBV6-5 to TRBJ2-3; D is possibly TRBD1 (6 bases). CDR3 length: 15 residues. The V and J ends lost 6 bases and 3 bases respectively, with 16 bases between them. CDR1 and CDR2 from the germline V gene are MNHEY and SVGAGI. CDR3 residues: CASSRGSSHTDTQYF. Written as DNA, the CDR3 is TGTGCCAGCAGCAGGGGATCTTCCCATACAGATACGCAGTATTTT.

CDR3: CAISSGTGVTEQYF. CDR3 DNA sequence: TGTGCCATCAGCTCCGGGACAGGGGTGACCGAGCAGTACTTC. This chain links TRBV10-3 with TRBJ2-5; 10 bases map to TRBD1. Near its end, the DNA agrees better with TRBJ2-7, so the J call may be wrong. The CDR3 length is 14 residues. The germline CDR1 and CDR2 sequences are ENHRY and SYGVKD.

The CDR3 coding sequence is TGTGCCAGCAGCGTGAGCCTTTCTGGAAACACCATATATTTT. This translates into CASSVSLSGNTIYF. The genes are TRBV7-9 and TRBJ1-3, with D uncertain. The germline V and J ends were trimmed by 5 bases and 1 base, with 9 bases remaining between them. This CDR3 comprises 14 residues. Germline loops: CDR1 SEHNR, CDR2 FQNEAQ (reference sequence).

DNA of the CDR3: TGTGCCAGCAGCCTGCTGTCGGGGGCTGGGGCCAACGTCCTGACTTTC. Its protein is CASSLLSGAGANVLTF. V is TRBV5-6 and J is TRBJ2-6; D perhaps matches TRBD2 (6 bases). The CDR3 extends over 16 amino acids. With 4 bases removed from V and 2 bases from J, the gap between germline ends came to 13 bases. CDR1 and CDR2 (germline): SGHDT, YYEEEE.

This sequence joins TRBV4-1 and TRBJ1-6; tentatively, D is TRBD1 (5 bases). CDR1 is MGHRA and CDR2 is YSYEKL in the germline V gene. This CDR3 is 16 amino acids long. Trimming stripped 3 bases from V and 4 bases from J, with 13 bases between. The CDR3 reads CASSQVAGTYNSPLHF. The CDR3 nucleotides read TGCGCCAGCAGCCAGGTAGCCGGGACTTATAATTCACCCCTCCACTTT.

The rearrangement links TRBV4-3 to TRBJ2-2; 8 bases line up with TRBD1. The germline V gene encodes CDR1 LGHNA and CDR2 YSLEER. The CDR3 is 14 amino acids. V trimming: 2 bases; J trimming: 7 bases; junction bases outside the gene matches: 3. The CDR3 DNA reads TGCGCCAGCAGCCAACATACAGGGGGCGGGGAGCTGTTTTTT. Encoded protein: CASSQHTGGGELFF.

On this clone: The sample carries other DNA sequences with the same CDR3. CDR3 DNA: TGCGCCAGCAGCTTGTCCCCGGGACAGGGGGCCTACGAGCAGTACTTC. Its protein is CASSLSPGQGAYEQYF. This chain joins TRBV5-1 and TRBJ2-7; 11 bases fit TRBD1. The junction had 5 bases not matched to a gene; V was cut back by 1 base and J by 2 bases. The V gene's germline CDR1 is SGHRS and CDR2 YFSETQ. CDR3 length: 16 amino acids. Full variable domain (outside the CDR3, taken from reference TRBV5-1 and TRBJ2-7): KAGVTQTPRYLIKTRGQQVTLSCSPISGHRSVSWYQQTPGQGLQFLFEYFSETQRNKGNFPGRFSGRQFSNSRSEMNVSTLELGDSALYLCASSLSPGQGAYEQYFGPGTRLTVT.

The chain links TRBV4-2 to TRBJ1-2, with a possible D match to TRBD1 (6 bases). The V gene's germline CDR1 is LGHNA and CDR2 YNFKEQ. CDR3 size: 15 residues. V was shortened by 4 bases and J by 10 bases, with 22 bases between the two germline ends. CDR3 amino acids: CASSPKGGRLDVYTF. CDR3 coding DNA: TGTGCCAGCAGCCCGAAGGGGGGGAGGTTGGATGTCTACACCTTC.

This chain joins TRBV28 and TRBJ2-7; tentative D call: TRBD2 (7 bases). Trimming pared 6 bases from V and 2 bases from J, leaving 17 bases between. CDR3 length equals 15 residues. Per germline, CDR1 MDHEN and CDR2 SYDVKM. This CDR3 is CASRGAAGETYEQYF. The CDR3 coding sequence is TGTGCCAGCAGGGGGGCGGCGGGGGAGACCTACGAGCAGTACTTC.

The gene calls are TRBV18 and TRBJ1-6; D is unresolved. The V and J ends lost 4 bases and 0 bases respectively, with 16 bases between them. The CDR3 length is 18 residues. Germline V CDR1 and CDR2: KGHSH, LQKENI. The CDR3 sequence is CASSLNGLRSSYNSPLHF. For the CDR3, the DNA is TGTGCCAGCTCACTGAACGGGTTGAGGAGCTCCTATAATTCACCCCTCCACTTT.

The chain couples TRBV13 to TRBJ2-3; D call uncertain. Germline CDR1 is PRHDT and CDR2 is FYEKMQ (reference sequence). The CDR3 covers 15 residues. Trimming removed 2 bases from V and 1 base from J, with 10 bases in between. This CDR3 is CASSLWSIGTDTQYF. Written as DNA, the CDR3 is TGTGCCAGCAGCTTATGGAGTATCGGCACAGATACGCAGTATTTT.

This clone was found a few times. This chain joins TRBV6-1 and TRBJ2-7; no clear D. V was cut by 5 bases and J by 2 bases, with 10 bases left in between. The CDR3 is 13 amino acids. The germline V gene has CDR1 MNHNS and CDR2 SASEGT. CDR3 nucleotides: TGTGCCAGCAGTTCGTCGGAGACCTACGAGCAGTACTTC. It specifies CASSSSETYEQYF.

This rearrangement joins TRBV2 to TRBJ1-6; 9 nucleotides line up with TRBD1. J gave up 10 bases and V 9 bases, and 13 bases lay outside the gene matches. The CDR3 loop spans 15 amino acids. Germline V gives CDR1 SNHLY, CDR2 FYNNEI. The CDR3 is CARKPGQGRESPLHF. In nucleotides, the CDR3 is TGTGCCAGAAAACCTGGACAGGGGCGAGAGTCACCCCTCCACTTT.

This clone was counted once. This sequence joins TRBV14 and TRBJ2-2; 7 bases map to TRBD2. Trimming removed 0 bases from V and 7 bases from J; junction bases left unmatched: 14. Germline CDR1 SGHDN, CDR2 FVKESK. This CDR3 spans 18 amino acids. CDR3 region: CASSQEMMGLSMSGELFF. The DNA of the CDR3 is TGTGCCAGCAGCCAAGAAATGATGGGACTATCTATGAGCGGGGAGCTGTTTTTT.

The gene calls are TRBV7-2 and TRBJ2-3; TRBD2 agrees at 8 bases. The CDR3 is made up of 16 amino acids. CDR1 SGHTA and CDR2 FQGNSA come from the germline V gene. The V gene end was trimmed by 3 bases and the J gene end by 6 bases; junction bases not matched to a gene: 11. CDR3 DNA sequence: TGTGCCAGCAGCTTTAGGCCCCGGGGGGGCCGGGATACGCAGTATTTT. Encoded protein: CASSFRPRGGRDTQYF.

V and J are TRBV2 and TRBJ2-3, with D perhaps matching TRBD2 (5 bases). V was trimmed by 4 bases and J by 2 bases, leaving 16 bases between them. Germline CDR1 and CDR2: SNHLY and FYNNEI. This CDR3 has 16 amino acids. CDR3 nucleotide sequence: TGTGCCAGCAGTGTAGGTGTTAGCGCGGCCACAGATACGCAGTATTTT. Translating it yields CASSVGVSAATDTQYF.

The chain is built from TRBV16 and TRBJ2-4, with 8 bases identical to TRBD1. The V gene's germline CDR1 is KGHSY and CDR2 FQNENV. V trimming: 1 base; J trimming: 3 bases; junction bases outside the gene matches: 2. This CDR3 region has 15 residues. Here the CDR3 reads CASSQFTGGKNIQYF. The DNA for the CDR3 is TGTGCCAGCAGCCAATTTACAGGGGGCAAAAACATTCAGTACTTC. Combining the CDR3 with reference TRBV16 and TRBJ2-4 gives the whole variable domain GEEVAQTPKHLVRGEGQKAKLYCAPIKGHSYVFWYQQVLKNEFKFLISFQNENVFDETGMPKERFSAKCLPNSPCSLEIQATKLEDSAVYFCASSQFTGGKNIQYFGAGTRLSVL.

The V gene is TRBV6-1, the J gene TRBJ2-2; TRBD2 matches 9 bases. CDR1 and CDR2 (germline): MNHNS, SASEGT. V lost 2 bases to trimming and J lost 15 bases; unmatched junction nucleotides: 10. There are 14 residues in the CDR3. CDR3 sequence: CASSEQAGGTTLFF. The CDR3 DNA sequence: TGTGCCAGCAGTGAACAAGCGGGGGGTACCACGTTGTTTTTT.

This clone was seen once. This sequence joins TRBV5-1 and TRBJ2-1; tentatively, D is TRBD1 (5 bases). Deletions cut 7 bases from V and 2 bases from J, with 16 bases between. Germline V lookup: CDR1 SGHRS, CDR2 YFSETQ. The CDR3 loop spans 15 amino acids. This chain's CDR3 is CASSDATAPYNEQFF. The CDR3 coding sequence is TGCGCCAGCTCCGACGCGACAGCGCCCTACAATGAGCAGTTCTTC.

This chain connects TRBV19 to TRBJ2-3; D ambiguous. V was clipped by 5 bases and J by 2 bases, with 11 bases between them. The CDR3 is 14 amino acids. Germline values: CDR1 LNHDA, CDR2 SQIVND (reference sequence). The CDR3 coding sequence is TGTGCCAGTAGTTCTGGCCCCCTCACAGATACGCAGTATTTT. This translates into CASSSGPLTDTQYF.

The chain employs TRBV6-5 and TRBJ2-5; D ambiguous. The CDR3 is 15 residues long. The V end was cut by 6 bases, the J end by 2 bases, with 16 bases between. Germline V lookup: CDR1 MNHEY, CDR2 SVGAGI. CDR3 protein: CASSPEVRLQETQYF. The CDR3 nucleotides are TGTGCCAGCAGCCCCGAGGTTCGCCTACAAGAGACCCAGTACTTC.

This clone occurred once. The chain links TRBV9 to TRBJ1-1, with D possibly being TRBD1 (5 bases). The CDR3 is made up of 14 amino acids. V was pared by 2 bases and J by 2 bases, with 10 bases between. Germline CDR1 is SGDLS and CDR2 is YYNGEE. The CDR3 spells CASSVGGSNTEAFF. DNA of the CDR3: TGTGCCAGCAGCGTGGGGGGATCCAACACTGAAGCTTTCTTT.